Presented here are 25 T cell receptor beta chains from one specimen sequenced in a study of response to subunit inactivated influenza vaccine. From the RT-PCR reads, TCRdb called clonotypes with MiXCR, one entry per CDR3 protein. The sample holds 400,000 to 650,000 distinct CDR3 sequences, approximately 7.7% seen once. The material was PBMCs from blood, obtained less than 25 months after vaccination. All receptors derive from a man aged 45 to 75 who received an inactivated influenza vaccine.

In its sample, this clonotype was seen a few times. The chain is built from TRBV6-2 or TRBV6-3 and TRBJ1-2, with TRBD1 as a possible D gene (5 bases). Trimming cost V 5 bases and J 0 bases, with 10 bases left between them. The CDR3 has 14 residues. Germline V lookup: CDR1 MNHEY, CDR2 SVGEGT. Here the CDR3 reads CASSRDLANYGYTF. The CDR3 DNA reads TGTGCCAGCAGTCGGGACCTAGCTAACTATGGCTACACCTTC.

V gene TRBV20-1 combines with J gene TRBJ2-2; 10 bases agree with TRBD2. Trimming cost V 2 bases and J 0 bases; bases outside gene matches: 12. The CDR3 is made up of 19 amino acids. Germline V gene sequence: CDR1 DFQATT, CDR2 SNEGSKA (reference sequence). This CDR3 is CSARLSLAGAFANTGELFF. Here the CDR3 DNA reads TGCAGTGCTAGACTAAGCCTAGCGGGGGCGTTTGCGAACACCGGGGAGCTGTTTTTT.

This chain connects TRBV4-1 to TRBJ1-4; D is unclear. The CDR3 contains 15 residues. Germline CDR1 and CDR2: MGHRA and YSYEKL. V lost 6 bases and J lost 3, with 14 bases in between. The CDR3 region has the DNA TGCGCCAGCAGTCGTTTAGGGCAGCCTAATGAAAAACTGTTTTTT. It is translated as CASSRLGQPNEKLFF.

The chain is built from TRBV30 and TRBJ2-2; D is possibly TRBD2 (5 bases). Germline CDR1 GTSNPN, CDR2 SVGIG (reference sequence). The CDR3 runs to 16 residues. V gave up 1 base and J gave up 1 base, with 13 bases separating them. The DNA for the CDR3 is TGTGCCTGGAGTGGGACTCGGACCTGGAACACCGGGGAGCTGTTTTTT. It encodes CAWSGTRTWNTGELFF.

This clonotype was seen only a few times. The genes are TRBV4-2 and TRBJ2-5; D is perhaps TRBD2 (6 bases). The CDR3 consists of 14 residues. The V end was cut by 0 bases, the J end by 9 bases, with 14 bases between. Looked up from germline, CDR1 is LGHNA and CDR2 is YNFKEQ. CDR3 region: CASSQDINGGAQYF. The CDR3 DNA reads TGTGCCAGCAGCCAAGATATTAATGGAGGGGCCCAGTACTTC.

This clonotype was seen at least ten times. The CDR3 reads CASSLGDSGPYEQYF. In DNA, the CDR3 is TGTGCCAGCTCCTTGGGGGATAGCGGCCCTTACGAGCAGTACTTC. This sequence joins TRBV18 and TRBJ2-7; tentatively, D is TRBD2 (6 bases). In germline, CDR1 is KGHSH, CDR2 LQKENI. The ends were cut back, 6 bases at V and 4 bases at J, with 19 bases in the middle. The CDR3 contains 15 residues.

This clonotype was seen only a few times. This chain connects TRBV11-1 to TRBJ2-3, with 9 bases that match TRBD2. The germline V gene has CDR1 SGHAT and CDR2 FQDESV (reference sequence). The CDR3 loop spans 18 amino acids. Trimming removed 5 bases from V and 0 bases from J; junction bases left unmatched: 12. CDR3 sequence reads: CASSPIAAGGPSTDTQYF. The CDR3 DNA is TGTGCCAGCAGCCCAATTGCAGCGGGGGGACCTAGCACAGATACGCAGTATTTT.

This clonotype has ten or more counts. The V and J genes are TRBV5-1 and TRBJ2-2; unclear D gene. Germline V CDR1 and CDR2: SGHRS, YFSETQ. The CDR3 spans 12 residues. The V and J ends lost 4 bases and 0 bases respectively, with 1 base between them. The CDR3 sequence is CASSPNTGELFF. DNA for the CDR3: TGCGCCAGCAGCCCGAACACCGGGGAGCTGTTTTTT.

J is TRBJ2-3 and V is TRBV3-1; 11 nucleotides align to TRBD2. CDR1 and CDR2 (germline): LGHDT, YNNKEL (reference sequence). Trimming took 4 bases from V and 5 from J; bases not matched to a gene: 5. This CDR3 contains 15 residues. The chain's CDR3 is CASSPTSGARDTQYF. The CDR3 DNA reads as TGTGCCAGCAGCCCGACTAGCGGGGCAAGAGATACGCAGTATTTT.

The chain employs TRBV2 and TRBJ2-5; no definite D call. This CDR3 contains 11 residues. V lost 4 bases and J 5 bases, leaving 5 bases between the germline ends. Germline V CDR1 and CDR2: SNHLY, FYNNEI. The CDR3 sequence is CASSGLETQYF. Written as DNA, the CDR3 is TGTGCCAGCAGTGGGTTGGAGACCCAGTACTTC.

This clonotype was seen a handful of times. The chain couples TRBV18 to TRBJ2-7; TRBD2 aligns across 8 bases. The V segment lost 0 bases and the J segment 9 bases; nucleotides outside the gene matches: 7. The CDR3 has 14 residues. Germline V gives CDR1 KGHSH, CDR2 LQKENI. The CDR3 nucleotides read TGTGCCAGCTCACCACCGGGGCTAGCGGGTTCGCAGTACTTC. Amino acid sequence: CASSPPGLAGSQYF. The full variable domain, in which reference TRBV18 and TRBJ2-7 provide the parts outside the CDR3, is NAGVMQNPRHLVRRRGQEARLRCSPMKGHSHVYWYRQLPEEGLKFMVYLQKENIIDESGMPKERFSAEFPKEGPSILRIQQVVRGDSAAYFCASSPPGLAGSQYFGPGTRLTVT.

This clonotype turned up a few times. The rearrangement joins TRBV11-2 to TRBJ2-7; a weak D match, TRBD1 (6 bases). Trimming removed 5 bases at V and 5 bases at J, with 16 bases between. The CDR3 has 14 residues. Germline CDR1 and CDR2: SGHAT and FQNNGV. The CDR3 region is CASSPRDPGDEQYF. CDR3 sequence (DNA): TGTGCCAGCAGCCCCCGGGATCCAGGGGACGAGCAGTACTTC.

The genes are TRBV7-2 and TRBJ2-2, with a weak D call TRBD1 (6 bases). Between the trimmed V and J ends, which lost 5 bases and 7 bases, there was a span of 14 bases. The CDR3 loop spans 14 amino acids. From germline, CDR1 is SGHTA and CDR2 FQGNSA. Written as DNA, the CDR3 is TGTGCCAGCAGCAGAGGGGGAATCGGCGGGGAGCTGTTTTTT. It translates to CASSRGGIGGELFF.

This rearrangement joins TRBV7-2 to TRBJ1-5; 10 bases line up with TRBD1. Germline CDR1 is SGHTA and CDR2 is FQGNSA. Trimming at V came to 1 base and at J to 2 bases, leaving 2 bases not matched to a gene. The CDR3 totals 16 residues. CDR3: CASSLETGGGNQPQHF. In DNA, the CDR3 is TGTGCCAGCAGCTTAGAGACAGGGGGCGGCAATCAGCCCCAGCATTTT.

This clonotype was seen a handful of times. V usage is TRBV7-3 and J usage is TRBJ2-2, with 9 bases that match TRBD1. There are 16 residues in the CDR3. Germline CDR1 and CDR2: SGHTA and FQGTGA. After removal of 0 bases from V and 6 bases from J, the junction contained 5 bases not matched to a gene. The CDR3 protein is CASSLTGTGFPGELFF. As DNA, the CDR3 is TGTGCCAGCAGCTTAACCGGGACAGGGTTCCCCGGGGAGCTGTTTTTT.

V is TRBV29-1 and J is TRBJ1-1, with TRBD1 identical over 7 bases. With V trimmed by 4 bases and J by 0 bases, 2 bases remained unmatched. CDR1 is SQVTM and CDR2 is ANQGSEA in the germline V gene. This CDR3 is built from 13 residues. Here the CDR3 DNA reads TGCAGCGTTGGTGACAGGGTGAACACTGAAGCTTTCTTT. Translated, it gives CSVGDRVNTEAFF.

This clonotype was recorded at least ten times. The chain has TRBV29-1 and TRBJ2-3; 10 bases agree with TRBD1. Germline values: CDR1 SQVTM, CDR2 ANQGSEA. The CDR3 runs 14 residues. The V gene end was trimmed by 6 bases and the J gene end by 5 bases; junction bases not matched to a gene: 8. CDR3 amino acids: CSVLDRGVLDTQYF. As DNA, the CDR3 is TGCAGCGTACTGGACAGGGGGGTTCTAGATACGCAGTATTTT.

This clonotype was observed a handful of times. The J gene is TRBJ1-5, the V gene TRBV3-1, with no clear D. Trimming stripped 0 bases from V and 10 bases from J, with 13 bases between. The CDR3 contains 14 residues. The germline CDR1 and CDR2 sequences are LGHDT and YNNKEL (reference sequence). The DNA for the CDR3 is TGTGCCAGCAGCCAAGAGTTGTCCCTTGCTCCCCAGCATTTT. Its translation: CASSQELSLAPQHF.

The CDR3 DNA reads as TGTGCCAGCAGCTCCACTGGGGGGCCGGGGAATGAGCAGTTCTTC. It is translated as CASSSTGGPGNEQFF. The gene calls are TRBV9 and TRBJ2-1, with D possibly being TRBD1 or TRBD2 (6 bases each). This CDR3 comprises 15 residues. V lost 4 bases and J 7 bases, leaving 18 bases between the germline ends. The V gene's germline CDR1 is SGDLS and CDR2 YYNGEE.

This clonotype was counted many times. V and J are TRBV7-9 and TRBJ2-3, with 7 nucleotides matching TRBD2. J lost 2 bases, V lost 6 bases, and 5 bases had no gene match. This CDR3 is built from 14 residues. From germline, CDR1 is SEHNR and CDR2 FQNEAQ (reference sequence). The CDR3 region has the DNA TGTGCCAGCAGAACCGGGACTATCACAGATACGCAGTATTTT. Its translation: CASRTGTITDTQYF.

The J gene is TRBJ2-1, the V gene TRBV27, with D tentatively TRBD1 (6 bases). The CDR3 totals 15 residues. Per the germline V gene, CDR1 is MNHEY and CDR2 is SMNVEV (reference sequence). Trimming removed 3 bases at V and 9 bases at J, with 18 bases between. CDR3 loop: CASSLETRGFGEQFF. Written as DNA, the CDR3 is TGTGCCAGCAGTTTGGAAACAAGGGGGTTTGGTGAGCAGTTCTTC.

This clonotype was found a few times. The chain uses TRBV20-1 and TRBJ2-7; TRBD1 agrees at 10 bases. V dropped 1 base and J dropped 3; count of bases not matched to a gene: 3. The CDR3 spans 14 residues. CDR1 is DFQATT, CDR2 SNEGSKA, per germline (reference sequence). The CDR3 here is CSARAGTGVYEQYF. DNA for the CDR3: TGCAGTGCTAGAGCCGGGACAGGGGTCTACGAGCAGTACTTC.

This clonotype came up a few times. The CDR3 is CASSQETRTAGTQYF. CDR3 nucleotides: TGTGCCAGCAGCCAGGAGACTAGGACTGCGGGGACCCAGTACTTC. The rearrangement links TRBV4-2 to TRBJ2-5; possibly TRBD2 for D (6 bases). Germline lookup yields CDR1 LGHNA and CDR2 YNFKEQ. V was shortened by 3 bases and J by 7 bases, with 18 bases between the two germline ends. The length of the CDR3 is 15 residues.

The chain employs TRBV5-1 and TRBJ1-5; 8 bases map to TRBD1. Germline-derived CDR1 and CDR2 are SGHRS and YFSETQ. Losses at the gene ends were 3 bases for V and 4 bases for J; bases not matched to a gene: 6. The CDR3 has 15 amino acids. Here the CDR3 reads CASSWSGQGNQPQHF. CDR3 coding DNA: TGCGCCAGCAGCTGGTCAGGACAGGGTAATCAGCCCCAGCATTTT.

This chain joins TRBV24-1 and TRBJ2-1; a possible D gene is TRBD1 (5 bases). V was shortened by 3 bases and J by 7 bases, with 18 bases between the two germline ends. This CDR3 has 16 residues. Germline CDR1 reads KGHDR; CDR2 reads SFDVKD. CDR3 amino acids: CATSDDQGRTRNEQFF. CDR3 coding DNA: TGTGCCACCAGTGATGATCAGGGCAGGACAAGGAATGAGCAGTTCTTC.